A single sample gave rise to the 18 T cell receptor beta chains below, sequenced in a study of beta chain features in type 1 diabetes. Of the isolated RNA, all was reverse transcribed, and so the sequenced material was expressed TCRB transcripts. Profiling relied on immunoSEQ multiplex PCR, and the TCRdb table lists in-frame clones only, not all of them. The sample contains 240,000 or so clones, 27% of which appear only once. The sample comprised central memory CD4+ T cells from blood. The receptors were gathered from a man in his thirties or forties in good health.

This clone was observed a handful of times. The chain has TRBV23-1 and TRBJ2-3; D could derive from TRBD1 or TRBD2 (5 bases each). TRBV23-1 is filed as an ORF, its function uncertain. The CDR3 has 14 residues. V lost 5 bases and J lost 1, with 10 bases in between. The CDR3 region has the DNA TGCGCCAGCAGTTCCGGGACCCGCACAGATACGCAGTATTTT. Translation: CASSSGTRTDTQYF.

This sequence joins TRBV2 and TRBJ1-2; a weak D match, TRBD1 (6 bases). Germline V gene lookup returns CDR1 SNHLY and CDR2 FYNNEI. The CDR3 is 14 amino acids. V dropped 5 bases and J dropped 4 bases, with 14 bases sitting between them. In DNA, the CDR3 is TGTGCCAGCAGTCCTACAGGGATCGCCTATGGCTACACCTTC. Protein product: CASSPTGIAYGYTF.

This chain uses TRBV30 with TRBJ1-1; 8 nucleotides line up with TRBD1. The CDR3 runs to 14 residues. Germline CDR1 and CDR2: GTSNPN and SVGIG (reference sequence). V dropped 4 bases and J dropped 5; count of bases not matched to a gene: 9. This CDR3 reads CAWTGTGWKTEAFF. For the CDR3, the DNA is TGTGCCTGGACCGGGACAGGTTGGAAAACTGAAGCTTTCTTT.

This clone was seen more than once but under ten times. This chain uses TRBV28 with TRBJ1-5, with D unresolved. V was pared by 2 bases and J by 0 bases, with 11 bases between. The CDR3 consists of 16 residues. Germline values: CDR1 MDHEN, CDR2 SYDVKM. The CDR3 loop reads CASSLTSRISNQPQHF. DNA for the CDR3: TGTGCCAGCAGTTTAACCTCACGGATTAGCAATCAGCCCCAGCATTTT.

This clone has more than one count but fewer than ten. The genes are TRBV29-1 and TRBJ2-1, with D perhaps TRBD1 (5 bases). This CDR3 spans 11 amino acids. Germline V CDR1 and CDR2: SQVTM, ANQGSEA. Trimming cost V 5 bases and J 7 bases, with 9 bases left between them. The CDR3 bases are TGCAGCGTTTGGACATCTAATGAGCAGTTCTTC. Its translation is CSVWTSNEQFF.

In this sample, this clone turned up a few times. This rearrangement joins TRBV30 to TRBJ2-4; TRBD1 is a possible D gene (5 bases). The ends were cut back, 3 bases at V and 5 bases at J, with 8 bases in the middle. CDR3 length: 12 amino acids. Germline CDR1 GTSNPN, CDR2 SVGIG (reference sequence). The CDR3 DNA sequence: TGTGCCTGGAGGGGCAGGGAAAACATTCAGTACTTC. Residues: CAWRGRENIQYF.

J is TRBJ1-2 and V is TRBV2, with D uncertain. The CDR3 runs to 13 residues. Trimming pared 6 bases from V and 8 bases from J, leaving 16 bases between. Germline-derived CDR1 and CDR2 are SNHLY and FYNNEI. CDR3 nucleotide sequence: TGTGCCAGCAGCGACCTGAGGGCTCGAGGCTACACCTTC. Encoded protein: CASSDLRARGYTF.

The chain is built from TRBV11-2 and TRBJ2-3; D gene unclear. With 0 bases removed from V and 4 bases from J, the gap between germline ends came to 11 bases. CDR1 SGHAT and CDR2 FQNNGV come from the germline V gene. The CDR3 length is 15 residues. CDR3 residues: CASSLDGSRADTQYF. For the CDR3, the DNA is TGTGCCAGCAGCTTAGATGGCAGCCGGGCAGATACGCAGTATTTT.

The chain is built from TRBV18 and TRBJ2-5; D is perhaps TRBD1 or TRBD2 (5 bases each). Germline CDR1 is KGHSH and CDR2 is LQKENI. Trimming cost V 6 bases and J 0 bases, with 11 bases left between them. The CDR3 runs 14 residues. CDR3 protein: CASSFGGNQETQYF. CDR3 coding DNA: TGTGCCAGCTCCTTTGGGGGTAACCAAGAGACCCAGTACTTC. Supplemented by reference TRBV18 and TRBJ2-5, the full variable domain reads NAGVMQNPRHLVRRRGQEARLRCSPMKGHSHVYWYRQLPEEGLKFMVYLQKENIIDESGMPKERFSAEFPKEGPSILRIQQVVRGDSAAYFCASSFGGNQETQYFGPGTRLLVL.

This sequence joins TRBV6-1 and TRBJ2-3; the D gene is possibly TRBD2 (5 bases). The V gene's germline CDR1 is MNHNS and CDR2 SASEGT. The CDR3 is made up of 15 amino acids. The V end lost 6 bases, the J end lost 1 base, and 14 bases lay between the germline ends. CDR3 region: CASSPGIRGTDTQYF. DNA for the CDR3: TGTGCCAGCAGCCCCGGGATCCGCGGCACAGATACGCAGTATTTT.

This clone was detected only a few times. This sequence joins TRBV30 and TRBJ1-5; 7 nucleotides align to TRBD1. The CDR3 is made up of 13 amino acids. Trimming at V came to 5 bases and at J to 5 bases, leaving 6 bases not matched to a gene. Germline assignment: CDR1 GTSNPN and CDR2 SVGIG (reference sequence). The CDR3 spells CAWAGTDYQPQHF. In DNA, the CDR3 is TGTGCCTGGGCCGGGACAGATTATCAGCCCCAGCATTTT.

The table lists this clone with a few counts. The chain joins TRBV18 to TRBJ1-2; possible D gene TRBD1, 5 bases. Germline CDR1 is KGHSH and CDR2 is LQKENI. The CDR3 length is 15 residues. Trimming removed 0 bases from V and 4 bases from J, with 12 bases in between. The CDR3 nucleotides read TGTGCCAGCTCACCACCAAGGGGTGAAGGCTATGGCTACACCTTC. The encoded protein is CASSPPRGEGYGYTF.

V and J are TRBV5-4 and TRBJ1-1; D gene uncertain. CDR1 is SGHNT, CDR2 YYREEE, per germline (reference sequence). The CDR3 covers 13 residues. Deletions cut 5 bases from V and 0 bases from J, with 8 bases between. CDR3 coding DNA: TGTGCCAGCAGAATCGACCTGAACACTGAAGCTTTCTTT. It encodes CASRIDLNTEAFF.

In its sample, this clone was seen a few times. The chain employs TRBV29-1 and TRBJ2-3; no definite D call. V lost 5 bases, J lost 4 bases, and 16 bases lay in between. Germline assignment: CDR1 SQVTM and CDR2 ANQGSEA. This CDR3 contains 14 residues. CDR3 sequence reads: CSVTRYGFADTQYF. CDR3 in DNA: TGCAGCGTTACCCGGTACGGATTTGCAGATACGCAGTATTTT.

V gene TRBV29-1 combines with J gene TRBJ2-1, with 9 nucleotides matching TRBD2. The germline V gene encodes CDR1 SQVTM and CDR2 ANQGSEA. Trimming took 6 bases from V and 5 from J; bases not matched to a gene: 11. This CDR3 is built from 15 residues. The CDR3 nucleotides read TGCAGCGTGAGGCTACGGGCGGGAGGGGACAATGAGCAGTTCTTC. This gives the protein CSVRLRAGGDNEQFF.

There are a few counts of this clone. The J gene is TRBJ2-3, the V gene TRBV5-6, with 7 bases that match TRBD2. The CDR3 has 13 residues. The ends lost 4 bases at V and 6 bases at J; junction bases unmatched: 5. Germline CDR1 is SGHDT and CDR2 is YYEEEE. In nucleotides, the CDR3 is TGTGCCAGCAGCCCAACTAGCGCCGATACGCAGTATTTT. This codes for CASSPTSADTQYF.

The chain employs TRBV29-1 and TRBJ2-7; possibly TRBD1 for D (6 bases). Germline V CDR1 and CDR2: SQVTM, ANQGSEA. The CDR3 is 14 residues long. The V end was cut by 4 bases, the J end by 6 bases, with 19 bases between. The CDR3 DNA reads as TGCAGCGTTGCAGCCAGGGGTTCTGGAAGCGAGCAGTACTTC. Protein product: CSVAARGSGSEQYF.

The chain couples TRBV7-9 to TRBJ2-5; no definite D call. The CDR3 runs 13 residues. V was trimmed by 7 bases and J by 2 bases, leaving 11 bases between them. Looked up from germline, CDR1 is SEHNR and CDR2 is FQNEAQ (reference sequence). As DNA, the CDR3 is TGTGCCAGCATGCGTGGGATACAAGAGACCCAGTACTTC. It translates to CASMRGIQETQYF.